This entry concerns a single T cell receptor (beta chain). Using its own MiXCR run on the RT-PCR reads, TCRdb lists one record per CDR3 protein. Here the sample spans almost 700,000 distinct CDR3 sequences, over 12% being singletons. Trimming shortened V by 1 base and J by 0 bases, and 19 bases separated the two germline ends. Looked up from germline, CDR1 is MNHEY and CDR2 is SVGAGI. The CDR3 is 20 amino acids. The gene calls are TRBV6-5 and TRBJ1-6; D is undetermined. The sequenced sample consisted of memory CD4+ T cells from blood. The TCR was taken from a female donor in good health, serving as a healthy control. CDR3 in DNA: TGTGCCAGCAGTTACTTTACATTAGGAGACCCTAGCTCCTATAATTCACCCCTCCACTTT. Its translation is CASSYFTLGDPSSYNSPLHF.